The 24 T cell receptor beta chains below all came from one sample that was sequenced in a study of T cell responses to AZD1222 COVID-19 vaccine. TCRdb's table, derived via immunoSEQ multiplex PCR, lists solely in-frame clones and lacks some. The table includes 140,000 or so clones, 88% detected once. The sample here was peripheral blood, taken 28 days after the second AZD1222 dose. These receptors were taken from an adult who received the AZD1222 COVID-19 vaccine.

The genes are TRBV5-1 and TRBJ2-3; D is possibly TRBD1 or TRBD2 (5 bases each). With 0 bases removed from V and 6 bases from J, the gap between germline ends came to 8 bases. The CDR3 totals 13 residues. Per the germline V gene, CDR1 is SGHRS and CDR2 is YFSETQ. This CDR3 reads CASSLDEGDTQYF. As DNA, the CDR3 is TGCGCCAGCAGCTTGGACGAGGGGGATACGCAGTATTTT.

This sequence joins TRBV29-1 and TRBJ1-1, with D uncertain. CDR3 length: 12 residues. V shed 6 bases and J shed 1 base, with 9 bases lying between them. The V gene's germline CDR1 is SQVTM and CDR2 ANQGSEA. This CDR3 is CSVELANTEAFF. CDR3 DNA: TGCAGCGTGGAACTTGCGAACACTGAAGCTTTCTTT.

The chain's CDR3 is CASSQDGTGTSGRSYNEQFF. DNA of the CDR3: TGTGCCAGCAGCCAAGATGGAACAGGGACTAGCGGGCGCTCCTACAATGAGCAGTTCTTC. The chain combines TRBV3-1 (or the pseudogene TRBV3-2) with TRBJ2-1; 12 bases align to TRBD2. V lost 0 bases and J lost 0; bases outside the gene matches: 9. In germline, CDR1 is LGHDT, CDR2 YNNKEL (reference sequence). This CDR3 comprises 20 residues.

The chain joins TRBV9 to TRBJ2-2; 7 positions match TRBD2. The V gene end was trimmed by 3 bases and the J gene end by 2 bases; junction bases not matched to a gene: 13. The CDR3 loop spans 18 amino acids. Germline V CDR1 and CDR2: SGDLS, YYNGEE. Here the CDR3 DNA reads TGTGCCAGCAGCGCCCCTCTACCGCTAGCGGAAAACACCGGGGAGCTGTTTTTT. Protein: CASSAPLPLAENTGELFF.

The chain employs TRBV5-5 and TRBJ1-2, with a possible D match to TRBD1 (5 bases). Germline V gives CDR1 SGHKS, CDR2 YYEKEE (reference sequence). The CDR3 extends over 14 amino acids. V was clipped by 7 bases and J by 3 bases, with 16 bases between them. The CDR3 coding sequence is TGTGCCAGCCCCGGGACCGAAAATTACTATGGCTACACCTTC. The encoded protein is CASPGTENYYGYTF.

The genes are TRBV5-4 and TRBJ2-2; 7 nucleotides align to TRBD1. CDR1 is SGHNT, CDR2 YYREEE, per germline (reference sequence). The CDR3 runs 15 residues. The junction had 3 bases not matched to a gene; V was cut back by 0 bases and J by 4 bases. The CDR3 DNA reads TGTGCCAGCAGCTTGGCGACAGGGTTCACCGGGGAGCTGTTTTTT. It translates to CASSLATGFTGELFF.

This chain connects TRBV14 to TRBJ1-1; the match to TRBD1 covers 7 bases. V gave up 4 bases and J gave up 4 bases; unmatched junction bases: 3. Germline V gene lookup returns CDR1 SGHDN and CDR2 FVKESK. The CDR3 is 13 amino acids. CDR3 region: CASSRGQFTEAFF. CDR3 nucleotides: TGTGCCAGCAGCCGGGGACAGTTCACTGAAGCTTTCTTT.

The genes are TRBV12-5 and TRBJ1-6; no definite D call. Germline V lookup: CDR1 LGHNT, CDR2 FRNRAP. The germline V and J ends were trimmed by 1 base and 7 bases, with 5 bases remaining between them. CDR3 length equals 13 residues. CDR3 residues: CASGLDVNSPLHF. The DNA of the CDR3 is TGTGCTAGTGGTTTGGACGTCAATTCACCCCTCCACTTT. The full variable domain, completed using reference TRBV12-5 and TRBJ1-6, is DARVTQTPRHKVTEMGQEVTMRCQPILGHNTVFWYRQTMMQGLELLAYFRNRAPLDDSGMPKDRFSAEMPDATLATLKIQPSEPRDSAVYFCASGLDVNSPLHFGNGTRLTVT.

The chain uses TRBV5-1 and TRBJ2-3, with D hard to call. CDR1 is SGHRS and CDR2 is YFSETQ in the germline V gene. The CDR3 contains 14 residues. The V end was cut by 4 bases, the J end by 0 bases, with 9 bases between. This chain's CDR3 is CASSRQASTDTQYF. For the CDR3, the DNA is TGCGCCAGCAGCAGGCAGGCTAGCACAGATACGCAGTATTTT.

The chain uses TRBV28 and TRBJ1-2, with 11 positions matching TRBD1. The CDR3 loop spans 17 amino acids. Germline CDR1 is MDHEN and CDR2 is SYDVKM. V shed 5 bases, J shed 2 bases, and the junction held 10 bases outside the gene matches. In nucleotides, the CDR3 is TGTGCCAGCAGTAACAGGGACAGGGGGTTAATCAACTATGGCTACACCTTC. Protein product: CASSNRDRGLINYGYTF.

The rearrangement joins TRBV28 to TRBJ2-7; a possible D gene is TRBD2 (5 bases). This CDR3 region has 17 residues. Trimming pared 3 bases from V and 3 bases from J, leaving 21 bases between. CDR1 and CDR2 (germline): MDHEN, SYDVKM. The DNA of the CDR3 is TGTGCCAGCAGTTTGATCGGGGAAACTCGACCTAACTACGAGCAGTACTTC. Translating it yields CASSLIGETRPNYEQYF.

This clone was observed a single time. V usage is TRBV6-6 and J usage is TRBJ1-5; tentative D call: TRBD1 (6 bases). The germline V and J ends were trimmed by 5 bases and 2 bases, with 10 bases remaining between them. Germline CDR1 reads MNHNY; CDR2 reads SVGAGI (reference sequence). The CDR3 spans 14 residues. The CDR3 nucleotides are TGTGCCAGCAGTCGGGGGGCCGGCAATCAGCCCCAGCATTTT. Residues: CASSRGAGNQPQHF.

The V gene is TRBV28, the J gene TRBJ1-4; D is undetermined. Germline loops: CDR1 MDHEN, CDR2 SYDVKM. Trimming removed 2 bases from V and 7 bases from J, with 2 bases in between. There are 11 residues in the CDR3. For the CDR3, the DNA is TGTGCCAGCAGTTTAGGTGAAAAACTGTTTTTT. Its protein is CASSLGEKLFF.

The CDR3 here is CASSLGGAQETQYF. The CDR3 bases are TGTGCCAGCAGCCTCGGGGGAGCTCAAGAGACCCAGTACTTC. The chain couples TRBV6-2 or TRBV6-3 to TRBJ2-5; the D gene is possibly TRBD2 (6 bases). The V and J ends lost 6 bases and 2 bases respectively, with 13 bases between them. Germline CDR1 is MNHEY and CDR2 is SVGEGT. This CDR3 is 14 amino acids long.

The chain uses TRBV29-1 and TRBJ2-5, with 8 nucleotides matching TRBD2. Trimming at V came to 8 bases and at J to 4 bases, leaving 15 bases not matched to a gene. There are 15 residues in the CDR3. Looked up from germline, CDR1 is SQVTM and CDR2 is ANQGSEA. In DNA form, the CDR3 reads TGCAGCTCCCAGGCGGCGGGAGGATGGGGAGAGACCCAGTACTTC. Translation: CSSQAAGGWGETQYF.

The V gene is TRBV28, the J gene TRBJ2-7; the D is unclear. Trimming pared 7 bases from V and 0 bases from J, leaving 10 bases between. Germline CDR1 MDHEN, CDR2 SYDVKM. The CDR3 spans 13 residues. CDR3 sequence: CASIRADSYEQYF. CDR3 nucleotides: TGTGCCAGCATAAGGGCGGACTCCTACGAGCAGTACTTC.

This chain joins TRBV6-5 and TRBJ2-7; unclear D gene. Per germline, CDR1 MNHEY and CDR2 SVGAGI. Deletions cut 5 bases from V and 2 bases from J, with 13 bases between. The CDR3 consists of 14 residues. The CDR3 region has the DNA TGTGCCAGCAGTATACCGGGCCGGGCCTACGAGCAGTACTTC. This encodes CASSIPGRAYEQYF.

The chain uses TRBV9 and TRBJ2-3, with 11 bases lining up with TRBD2. Germline V CDR1 and CDR2: SGDLS, YYNGEE. The length of the CDR3 is 17 residues. J was trimmed by 6 bases and V by 0 bases; bases with no gene match: 9. The chain's CDR3 is CASSVGVLAGAVDTQYF. The CDR3 nucleotides are TGTGCCAGCAGCGTAGGGGTACTAGCGGGGGCTGTGGATACGCAGTATTTT.

The chain joins TRBV30 to TRBJ2-1; D remains ambiguous. Germline V gene sequence: CDR1 GTSNPN, CDR2 SVGIG (reference sequence). Trimming left V 6 bases short and J 8 bases short, with 17 bases between. This CDR3 spans 13 amino acids. The CDR3 loop is CACPGLGRYEQFF. CDR3 in DNA: TGTGCCTGCCCCGGGCTAGGTCGCTATGAGCAGTTCTTC.

The chain employs TRBV4-1 and TRBJ1-2; TRBD1 matches 7 bases. This CDR3 spans 14 amino acids. CDR1 is MGHRA and CDR2 is YSYEKL in the germline V gene. Trimming cost V 4 bases and J 4 bases; bases outside gene matches: 6. The CDR3 DNA follows: TGCGCCAGCAGCCCATTAGGGGGCGTCTATGGCTACACCTTC. Translated, it gives CASSPLGGVYGYTF.

This chain connects TRBV6-5 to TRBJ2-7, with 9 bases lining up with TRBD1. Germline trimming cut 5 bases from V and 1 base from J; bases unmatched to any gene: 3. Germline V gene lookup returns CDR1 MNHEY and CDR2 SVGAGI. This CDR3 region has 14 residues. CDR3 nucleotides: TGTGCCAGCAGTCTCGGGACAGGGTCCTACGAGCAGTACTTC. Translated, it gives CASSLGTGSYEQYF.

This chain uses TRBV4-1 with TRBJ2-7; 7 nucleotides align to TRBD1. Germline assignment: CDR1 MGHRA and CDR2 YSYEKL. This CDR3 comprises 17 residues. J gave up 5 bases and V 1 base, and 14 bases lay outside the gene matches. The CDR3 DNA reads as TGCGCCAGCAGCCAAGTGGCCACAGGGGAATATAGGGACGAGCAGTACTTC. It encodes CASSQVATGEYRDEQYF.

This chain connects TRBV5-1 to TRBJ2-7; 10 bases fit TRBD2. Germline V CDR1 and CDR2: SGHRS, YFSETQ. Trimming removed 4 bases from V and 3 bases from J; junction bases left unmatched: 7. This CDR3 has 15 amino acids. This CDR3 is CASSLLAGYYYEQYF. CDR3 sequence (DNA): TGCGCCAGCAGCCTACTAGCGGGATATTACTACGAGCAGTACTTC.

This chain links TRBV30 with TRBJ1-4; no clear D. The CDR3 is 13 residues long. The germline V gene encodes CDR1 GTSNPN and CDR2 SVGIG (reference sequence). Trimming left V 2 bases short and J 7 bases short, with 11 bases between. This chain's CDR3 is CAWSNGWGEKLFF. As DNA, the CDR3 is TGTGCCTGGAGTAACGGGTGGGGTGAAAAACTGTTTTTT.